These 9 T cell receptor beta chains were all obtained from the same sample, sequenced in a study of identical twins. TCRdb called the 5' RACE reads again in MiXCR, with one record for every CDR3 protein. The table shows 450,000 to 650,000 distinct CDR3 sequences, with about 16% occurring only once. These data also featured in a second study, about yellow fever vaccine responses in identical twins.

Sequencing was done on a sample of CD4+ T cells sorted from blood. Receptors originate from a young woman in good health.

This chain uses TRBV7-8 with TRBJ2-5; D possibly uses TRBD1 or TRBD2 (6 bases each). The CDR3 spans 17 residues. V dropped 2 bases and J dropped 1 base, with 17 bases sitting between them. In germline, CDR1 is SGHVS, CDR2 FQNEAQ. The CDR3 loop reads CASSLRSRGVIQETQYF. The CDR3 DNA reads TGTGCCAGCAGCTTACGGAGTAGGGGGGTCATCCAAGAGACCCAGTACTTC.

This clonotype was seen more than once but under ten times. The J gene is TRBJ2-1, the V gene TRBV23-1; D possibly corresponds to TRBD1 (5 bases). TRBV23-1 is given ORF status, its function remaining uncertain. V was pared by 1 base and J by 7 bases, with 23 bases between. CDR3 length equals 18 residues. This chain's CDR3 is CASSQYNPGLKGENEQFF. The CDR3 DNA is TGCGCCAGCAGTCAATATAACCCGGGCCTCAAAGGGGAAAATGAGCAGTTCTTC.

The rearrangement uses TRBV5-1 and TRBJ2-7; no clear D. The CDR3 spans 14 residues. The germline V gene encodes CDR1 SGHRS and CDR2 YFSETQ. V dropped 0 bases and J dropped 3 bases, with 10 bases sitting between them. The CDR3 DNA sequence: TGCGCCAGCAGCTTGGCCGGGTGGGACTACGAGCAGTACTTC. This encodes CASSLAGWDYEQYF.

This clonotype has only a few counts. The V and J genes are TRBV12-3 or TRBV12-4 and TRBJ1-4; 7 bases map to TRBD1. The CDR3 covers 12 residues. V shed 6 bases, J shed 8 bases, and the junction held 3 bases outside the gene matches. This CDR3 reads CASSDRVEKLFF. The DNA of the CDR3 is TGTGCCAGCAGCGACAGGGTCGAAAAACTGTTTTTT.

This clonotype was detected only a few times. The rearrangement uses TRBV6-2 or TRBV6-3 and TRBJ2-7; a possible D gene is TRBD2 (6 bases). The V gene's germline CDR1 is MNHEY and CDR2 SVGEGT. V gave up 10 bases and J gave up 3 bases, with 13 bases separating them. The CDR3 is 12 amino acids. Here the CDR3 DNA reads TGTGCCACCAGATGGACTAACTACGAGCAGTACTTC. It is translated as CATRWTNYEQYF.

In its sample, this clonotype was seen once. The chain recombines TRBV15 with TRBJ2-5; a possible D gene is TRBD2 (6 bases). V was clipped by 0 bases and J by 5 bases, with 13 bases between them. The CDR3 contains 15 residues. Germline values: CDR1 LNHNV, CDR2 YYDKDF (reference sequence). The CDR3 DNA reads as TGTGCCACCAGCAGAGATCTTGGAGGGTTTGAGACCCAGTACTTC. Protein: CATSRDLGGFETQYF.

J is TRBJ2-1 and V is TRBV29-1; 11 bases map to TRBD2. Trimming took 2 bases from V and 5 from J; bases not matched to a gene: 2. CDR3 length: 14 amino acids. Per the germline V gene, CDR1 is SQVTM and CDR2 is ANQGSEA. The CDR3 here is CSVEKLAGDNEQFF. The CDR3 DNA reads as TGCAGCGTTGAAAAACTAGCGGGAGACAATGAGCAGTTCTTC.

This clonotype turned up a few times. The rearrangement joins TRBV7-9 to TRBJ2-1; D might be TRBD1 or TRBD2, each matching 6 bases. Per the germline V gene, CDR1 is SEHNR and CDR2 is FQNEAQ (reference sequence). There are 15 residues in the CDR3. Trimming stripped 4 bases from V and 6 bases from J, with 16 bases between. CDR3 nucleotide sequence: TGTGCCAGCAGCTCTGAACAAAGGGGGGCCAATGAGCAGTTCTTC. Translating it yields CASSSEQRGANEQFF.

There are a few counts of this clonotype. V and J are TRBV7-9 and TRBJ2-1, with 12 bases identical to TRBD2. V lost 3 bases and J lost 2; bases outside the gene matches: 5. CDR3 length equals 17 residues. Germline V lookup: CDR1 SEHNR, CDR2 FQNEAQ (reference sequence). The DNA of the CDR3 is TGTGCCAGCAGCTTTATCGGACTAGCGGGGACCTACAATGAGCAGTTCTTC. Translated: CASSFIGLAGTYNEQFF.